Listed below are T cell receptor beta chains from one sample, sequenced in a study of metastatic and nonmetastatic thyroid tumors. TCRdb re-called clones from the PCR reads using MiXCR. The sample contains roughly 13,000 clones, more than 20% of which appear only once. Source material: blood. These receptors all come from a female donor with papillary thyroid cancer or a benign thyroid nodule (not recorded which). Some clones in this sample may be carry-over from other donors' samples. Each CDR3 is given with its conserved first and last residue. A D gene is named only where the DNA matches it firmly. Expanded clones are given a class, and other clones once, few, many or no size at all.

d_call: .
v_call: TRBV12-3/TRBV12-4
clone_size: medium-sized
j_call: TRBJ1-1
cdr3_aa: CASSLSRAEAFF
cdr3_nt: TGTGCCAGCAGTTTAAGTAGGGCCGAAGCTTTCTTT

d_call: .
v_call: TRBV20-1
clone_size: once
j_call: TRBJ2-2
cdr3_aa: CSATIQGSNTGELFF
cdr3_nt: TGCAGTGCTACCATACAAGGGAGTAACACCGGGGAGCTGTTTTTT

d_call: TRBD1
v_call: TRBV7-9
clone_size: .
j_call: TRBJ1-2
cdr3_aa: CASSYSGTGGYGYTF
cdr3_nt: TGTGCCAGCAGCTACTCCGGGACAGGGGGCTATGGCTACACCTTC

d_call: TRBD1
v_call: TRBV19
clone_size: many
j_call: TRBJ1-1
cdr3_aa: CASTPGPGTGLWEAFF
cdr3_nt: TGTGCCAGTACGCCCGGCCCCGGGACAGGGCTATGGGAGGCTTTCTTT

d_call: .
v_call: TRBV10-1
clone_size: .
j_call: TRBJ2-3
cdr3_aa: CASSMQDTQYF
cdr3_nt: TGCGCCAGCAGCATGCAAGATACGCAGTATTTT

d_call: TRBD2
v_call: TRBV25-1
clone_size: medium-sized
j_call: TRBJ2-2
cdr3_aa: CASSASGDTGELFF
cdr3_nt: TGTGCCAGCAGTGCTAGCGGAGACACCGGGGAGCTGTTTTTT

d_call: TRBD2
v_call: TRBV5-6
clone_size: many
j_call: TRBJ2-5
cdr3_aa: CASSLDGRGGQETQYF
cdr3_nt: TGTGCCAGCAGCTTGGACGGGCGGGGGGGCCAAGAGACCCAGTACTTC

d_call: TRBD1
v_call: TRBV6-2/TRBV6-3
clone_size: many
j_call: TRBJ1-3
cdr3_aa: CASSYSGLRPRDRGLGNTIYF
cdr3_nt: TGTGCCAGCAGTTACTCGGGTCTTAGGCCTCGGGACAGGGGGCTCGGAAACACCATATATTTT

d_call: .
v_call: TRBV5-1
clone_size: many
j_call: TRBJ2-2
cdr3_aa: CASSLAEAFGELFF
cdr3_nt: TGCGCCAGCAGCTTGGCGGAGGCGTTCGGGGAGCTGTTTTTT

d_call: TRBD1
v_call: TRBV6-1
clone_size: many
j_call: TRBJ2-1
cdr3_aa: CASSKDRGHGEQFF
cdr3_nt: TGTGCCAGCAGCAAGGACAGGGGGCACGGTGAGCAGTTCTTC

d_call: TRBD1
v_call: TRBV20-1
clone_size: many
j_call: TRBJ2-5
cdr3_aa: CSATNRDRGTTQYF
cdr3_nt: TGCAGTGCTACCAACCGGGACAGGGGCACGACCCAGTACTTC

d_call: .
v_call: TRBV9
clone_size: .
j_call: TRBJ2-1
cdr3_aa: CASSPPPGPYNEQFF
cdr3_nt: TGTGCCAGCAGCCCCCCCCCGGGGCCATACAATGAGCAGTTCTTC

d_call: .
v_call: TRBV25-1
clone_size: medium-sized
j_call: TRBJ2-6
cdr3_aa: CASSAEGVYGANVLTF
cdr3_nt: TGTGCCAGCAGTGCTGAGGGGGTGTATGGGGCCAACGTCCTGACTTTC

d_call: .
v_call: TRBV19
clone_size: many
j_call: TRBJ1-1
cdr3_aa: CASRRGSANTEAFF
cdr3_nt: TGTGCCAGTAGAAGGGGGAGCGCGAACACTGAAGCTTTCTTT

d_call: TRBD1
v_call: TRBV6-2/TRBV6-3
clone_size: medium-sized
j_call: TRBJ2-1
cdr3_aa: CASTQTGVNEQFF
cdr3_nt: TGTGCCAGCACCCAGACAGGGGTCAATGAGCAGTTCTTC

d_call: TRBD1
v_call: TRBV10-3
clone_size: .
j_call: TRBJ2-6
cdr3_aa: CAINQGQGAGANVLTF
cdr3_nt: TGTGCCATCAATCAGGGGCAGGGGGCTGGGGCCAACGTCCTGACTTTC

d_call: .
v_call: TRBV7-2
clone_size: .
j_call: TRBJ2-2
cdr3_aa: CASSLVRATVGLFF
cdr3_nt: TGTGCCAGCAGCTTAGTAAGGGCCACCGTGGGGCTGTTTTTT

d_call: .
v_call: TRBV5-1
clone_size: many
j_call: TRBJ1-1
cdr3_aa: CASQLLDSMNTEAFF
cdr3_nt: TGCGCCAGCCAGCTTCTTGACAGCATGAACACTGAAGCTTTCTTT

d_call: TRBD1
v_call: TRBV28
clone_size: .
j_call: TRBJ1-1
cdr3_aa: CASSLDRGDGAFF
cdr3_nt: TGTGCCAGCAGTTTAGACAGGGGGGACGGGGCTTTCTTT

d_call: .
v_call: TRBV5-4
clone_size: .
j_call: TRBJ2-7
cdr3_aa: CASSWDQSYEQYF
cdr3_nt: TGTGCCAGCAGCTGGGACCAGTCCTACGAGCAGTACTTC

d_call: .
v_call: TRBV6-2/TRBV6-3
clone_size: many
j_call: TRBJ1-4
cdr3_aa: CASNFGTTNEKLFF
cdr3_nt: TGTGCCAGCAATTTTGGCACAACTAATGAAAAACTGTTTTTT

d_call: .
v_call: TRBV3-1
clone_size: .
j_call: TRBJ2-7
cdr3_aa: CASRLEEYAEQYF
cdr3_nt: TGTGCCAGCAGGCTCGAGGAGTACGCCGAGCAGTACTTC

d_call: .
v_call: TRBV28
clone_size: medium-sized
j_call: TRBJ1-5
cdr3_aa: CASSAGILPRTRNQPQHF
cdr3_nt: TGTGCCAGCAGTGCCGGGATTTTACCTCGTACCCGTAATCAGCCCCAGCATTTT

d_call: TRBD1
v_call: TRBV25-1
clone_size: many
j_call: TRBJ2-5
cdr3_aa: CASSELGSGGTETQYF
cdr3_nt: TGTGCCAGCAGTGAATTGGGGTCAGGGGGCACGGAGACCCAGTACTTC

d_call: .
v_call: TRBV11-1
clone_size: .
j_call: TRBJ1-1
cdr3_aa: CASSLGAFMNTEAFF
cdr3_nt: TGTGCCAGCAGCTTAGGGGCATTCATGAACACTGAAGCTTTCTTT

d_call: .
v_call: TRBV6-2/TRBV6-3
clone_size: .
j_call: TRBJ2-7
cdr3_aa: CASSYSRAGVDEQYF
cdr3_nt: TGTGCCAGCAGTTACAGCCGGGCAGGTGTGGACGAGCAGTACTTC